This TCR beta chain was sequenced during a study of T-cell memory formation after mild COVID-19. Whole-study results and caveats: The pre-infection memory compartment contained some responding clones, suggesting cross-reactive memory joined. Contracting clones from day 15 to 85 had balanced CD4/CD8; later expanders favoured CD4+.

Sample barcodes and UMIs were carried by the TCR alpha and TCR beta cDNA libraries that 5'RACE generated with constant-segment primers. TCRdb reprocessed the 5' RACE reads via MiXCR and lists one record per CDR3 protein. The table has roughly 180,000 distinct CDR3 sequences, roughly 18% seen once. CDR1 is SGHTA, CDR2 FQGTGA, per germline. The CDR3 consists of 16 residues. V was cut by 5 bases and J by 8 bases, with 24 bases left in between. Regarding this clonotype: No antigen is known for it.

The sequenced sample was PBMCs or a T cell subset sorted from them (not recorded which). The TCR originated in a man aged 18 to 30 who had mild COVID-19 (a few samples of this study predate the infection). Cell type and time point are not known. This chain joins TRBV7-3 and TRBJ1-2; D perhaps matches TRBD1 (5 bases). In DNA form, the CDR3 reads TGTGCCAGCAGCGCTAACCATTCCCCTGGACAAGGCGGCTACACCTTC. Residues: CASSANHSPGQGGYTF. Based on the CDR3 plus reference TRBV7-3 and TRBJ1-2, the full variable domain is GAGVSQTPSNKVTEKGKYVELRCDPISGHTALYWYRQSLGQGPEFLIYFQGTGAADDSGLPNDRFFAVRPEGSVSTLKIQRTERGDSAVYLCASSANHSPGQGGYTFGSGTRLTVV.